The entry below describes one T cell receptor beta chain. Antigen unknown. This entry is derived from a study of T cells in localized non-small cell lung cancer. Germline-derived CDR1 and CDR2 are MGHRA and YSYEKL. The CDR3 spans 15 residues. V was pared by 5 bases and J by 4 bases, with 17 bases between. Overall study results and limits: There was an association of higher blood T cell density with longer overall survival. Clonality peaked in uninvolved adjacent lung rather than tumor. As only one tumor region underwent sequencing, heterogeneity remains possible. Median roughly 57 top-100 tumor clones were shared with paired adjacent lung.

Sequencing was performed with immunoSEQ multiplex PCR; in TCRdb, only in-frame clones are kept and a portion is missing. Of 3,000 to 4,500 clones listed, around 25% are singletons. Sample: lung tumor tissue, taken before any cancer treatment. This TCR derives from a woman aged 35-75 years with stage I lung adenocarcinoma. The chain employs TRBV4-1 and TRBJ1-1; no clear D gene. CDR3 amino acids: CASSLHPGLGTEAFF. CDR3 nucleotide sequence: TGCGCCAGCAGCTTACATCCGGGTTTAGGCACTGAAGCTTTCTTT.